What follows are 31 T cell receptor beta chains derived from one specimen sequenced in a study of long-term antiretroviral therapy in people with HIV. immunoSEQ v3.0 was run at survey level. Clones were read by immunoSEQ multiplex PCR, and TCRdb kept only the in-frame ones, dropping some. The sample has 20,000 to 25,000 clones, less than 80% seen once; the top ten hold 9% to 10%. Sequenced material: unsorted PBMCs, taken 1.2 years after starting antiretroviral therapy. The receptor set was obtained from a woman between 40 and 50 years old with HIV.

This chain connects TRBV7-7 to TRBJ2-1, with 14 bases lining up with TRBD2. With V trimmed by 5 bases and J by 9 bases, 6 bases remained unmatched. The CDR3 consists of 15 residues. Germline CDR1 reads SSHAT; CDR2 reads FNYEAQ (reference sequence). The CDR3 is CASSPSGLAGVEQFF. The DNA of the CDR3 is TGTGCCAGCAGCCCATCGGGACTAGCGGGAGTTGAGCAGTTCTTC.

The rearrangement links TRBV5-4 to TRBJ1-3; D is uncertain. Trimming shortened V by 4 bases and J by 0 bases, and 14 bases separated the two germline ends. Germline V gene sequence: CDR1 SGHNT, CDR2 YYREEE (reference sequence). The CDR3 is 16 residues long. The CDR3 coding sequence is TGTGCCAGCAGCCTCCCGGGCCGTGACTCTGGAAACACCATATATTTT. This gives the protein CASSLPGRDSGNTIYF.

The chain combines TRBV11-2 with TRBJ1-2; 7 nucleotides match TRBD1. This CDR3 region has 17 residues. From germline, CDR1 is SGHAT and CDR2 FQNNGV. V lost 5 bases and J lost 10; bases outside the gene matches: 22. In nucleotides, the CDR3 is TGTGCCAGCAGCCCCCTCAGGGCCTGGGGGGCCAGGGGGGACTACACCTTC. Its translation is CASSPLRAWGARGDYTF.

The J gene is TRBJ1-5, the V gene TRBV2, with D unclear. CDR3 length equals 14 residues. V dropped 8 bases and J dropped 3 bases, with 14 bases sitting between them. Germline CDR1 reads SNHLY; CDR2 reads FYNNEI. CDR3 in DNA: TGTGCCAGCCGTGGGGTTTTGATCAATCAGCCCCAGCATTTT. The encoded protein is CASRGVLINQPQHF.

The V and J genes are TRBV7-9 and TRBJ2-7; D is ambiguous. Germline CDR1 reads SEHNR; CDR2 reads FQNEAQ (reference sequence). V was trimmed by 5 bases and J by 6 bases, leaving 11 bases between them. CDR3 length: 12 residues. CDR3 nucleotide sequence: TGTGCCAGCAGCGCCGACGAAGCCGAGCAGTACTTC. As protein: CASSADEAEQYF.

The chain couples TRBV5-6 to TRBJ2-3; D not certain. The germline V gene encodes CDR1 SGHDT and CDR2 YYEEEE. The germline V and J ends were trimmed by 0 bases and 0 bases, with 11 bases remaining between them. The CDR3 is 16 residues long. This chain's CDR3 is CASSLVVVSSTDTQYF. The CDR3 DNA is TGTGCCAGCAGCTTGGTGGTCGTCTCTAGCACAGATACGCAGTATTTT.

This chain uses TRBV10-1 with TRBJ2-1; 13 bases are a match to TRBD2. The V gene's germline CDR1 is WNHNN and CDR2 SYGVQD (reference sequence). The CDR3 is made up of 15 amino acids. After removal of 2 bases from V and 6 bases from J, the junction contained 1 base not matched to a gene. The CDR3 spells CASSEGTSGVNEQFF. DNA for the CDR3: TGCGCCAGCAGTGAGGGGACTAGCGGGGTCAATGAGCAGTTCTTC.

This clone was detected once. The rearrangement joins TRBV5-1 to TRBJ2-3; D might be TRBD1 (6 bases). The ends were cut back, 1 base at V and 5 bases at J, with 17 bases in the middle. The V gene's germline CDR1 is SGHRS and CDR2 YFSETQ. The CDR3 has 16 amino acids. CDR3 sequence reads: CASSLIITGSGDTQYF. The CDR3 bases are TGCGCCAGCAGCTTGATAATAACAGGGTCCGGAGATACGCAGTATTTT.

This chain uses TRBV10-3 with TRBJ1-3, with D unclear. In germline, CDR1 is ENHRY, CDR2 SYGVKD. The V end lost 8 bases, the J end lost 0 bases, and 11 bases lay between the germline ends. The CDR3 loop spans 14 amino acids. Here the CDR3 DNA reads TGTGCCATCCTGGCGGGAGTCTCTGGAAACACCATATATTTT. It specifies CAILAGVSGNTIYF.

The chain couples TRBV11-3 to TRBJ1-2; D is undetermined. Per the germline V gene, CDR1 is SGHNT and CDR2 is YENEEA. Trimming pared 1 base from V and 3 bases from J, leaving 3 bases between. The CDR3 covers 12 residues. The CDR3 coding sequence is TGTGCCAGCAGCTTAGCGGACTATGGCTACACCTTC. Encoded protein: CASSLADYGYTF.

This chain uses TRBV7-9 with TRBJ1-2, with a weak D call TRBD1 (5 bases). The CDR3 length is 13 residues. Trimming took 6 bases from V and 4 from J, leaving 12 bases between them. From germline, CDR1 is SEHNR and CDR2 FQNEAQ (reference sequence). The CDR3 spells CASSTGRLYGYTF. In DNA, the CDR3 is TGTGCCAGCAGTACGGGACGGCTCTATGGCTACACCTTC.

The CDR3 loop reads CASSTPTGLTEAFF. CDR3 DNA sequence: TGTGCCAGTAGTACCCCAACCGGTCTCACTGAAGCTTTCTTT. The chain carries TRBV19 and TRBJ1-1; D unresolved. Germline values: CDR1 LNHDA, CDR2 SQIVND (reference sequence). The CDR3 contains 14 residues. The V and J ends lost 4 bases and 4 bases respectively, with 13 bases between them. Drawing the rest from reference TRBV19 and TRBJ1-1, the complete variable domain is DGGITQSPKYLFRKEGQNVTLSCEQNLNHDAMYWYRQDPGQGLRLIYYSQIVNDFQKGDIAEGYSVSREKKESFPLTVTSAQKNPTAFYLCASSTPTGLTEAFFGQGTRLTVV.

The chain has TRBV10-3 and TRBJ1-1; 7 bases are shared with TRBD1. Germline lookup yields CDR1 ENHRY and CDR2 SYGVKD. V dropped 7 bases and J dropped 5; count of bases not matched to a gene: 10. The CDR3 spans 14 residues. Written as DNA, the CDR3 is TGTGCCATCATGGGACAGAGTGGTGGGACTGAAGCTTTCTTT. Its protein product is CAIMGQSGGTEAFF.

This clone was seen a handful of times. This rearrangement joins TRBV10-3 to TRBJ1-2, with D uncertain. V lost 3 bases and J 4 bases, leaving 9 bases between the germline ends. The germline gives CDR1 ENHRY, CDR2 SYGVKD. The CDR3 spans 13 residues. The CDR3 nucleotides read TGTGCCATCAGTGATGGTGGGTTCTATGGCTACACCTTC. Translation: CAISDGGFYGYTF.

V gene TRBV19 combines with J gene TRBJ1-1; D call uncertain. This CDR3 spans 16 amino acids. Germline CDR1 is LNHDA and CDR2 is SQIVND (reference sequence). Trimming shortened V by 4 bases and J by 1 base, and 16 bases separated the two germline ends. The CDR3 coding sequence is TGTGCCAGTAGTACCCGTGGGAGGGTAGGGAACACTGAAGCTTTCTTT. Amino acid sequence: CASSTRGRVGNTEAFF.

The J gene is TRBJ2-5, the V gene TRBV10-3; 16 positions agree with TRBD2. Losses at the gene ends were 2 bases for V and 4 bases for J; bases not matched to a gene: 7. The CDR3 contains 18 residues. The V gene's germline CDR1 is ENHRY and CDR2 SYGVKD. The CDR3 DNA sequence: TGTGCCATCAGTGAGGCAACGGGACTAGCGGGAGGGTTAGAGACCCAGTACTTC. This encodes CAISEATGLAGGLETQYF.

The DNA of the CDR3 is TGTGCCAGCAGCTTGTGGAGATACAATCAGCCCCAGCATTTT. Translation: CASSLWRYNQPQHF. The chain recombines TRBV5-5 with TRBJ1-5; D not certain. This CDR3 contains 14 residues. Germline V gene sequence: CDR1 SGHKS, CDR2 YYEKEE (reference sequence). Trimming removed 1 base from V and 3 bases from J, with 8 bases in between.

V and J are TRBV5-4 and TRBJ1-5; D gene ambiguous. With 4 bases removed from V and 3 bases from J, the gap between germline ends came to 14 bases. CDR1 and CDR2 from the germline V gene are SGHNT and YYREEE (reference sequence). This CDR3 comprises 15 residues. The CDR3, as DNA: TGTGCCAGCAGCCGTGACGGAGGGTACAATCAGCCCCAGCATTTT. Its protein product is CASSRDGGYNQPQHF.

CDR3 sequence (DNA): TGTGCCAGCAGCGAAAGCCTCGACTGGTACAATGAGCAGTTCTTC. Protein product: CASSESLDWYNEQFF. This chain uses TRBV9 with TRBJ2-1; no reliable D call. The CDR3 sequence is 15 residues long. Germline CDR1 and CDR2: SGDLS and YYNGEE. Trimming cost V 3 bases and J 4 bases, with 14 bases left between them.

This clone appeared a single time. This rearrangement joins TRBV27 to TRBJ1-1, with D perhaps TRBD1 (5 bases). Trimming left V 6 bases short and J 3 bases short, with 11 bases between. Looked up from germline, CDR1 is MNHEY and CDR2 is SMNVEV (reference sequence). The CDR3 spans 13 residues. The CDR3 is CASRRDGYTEAFF. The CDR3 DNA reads TGTGCCAGCAGAAGGGACGGATACACTGAAGCTTTCTTT.

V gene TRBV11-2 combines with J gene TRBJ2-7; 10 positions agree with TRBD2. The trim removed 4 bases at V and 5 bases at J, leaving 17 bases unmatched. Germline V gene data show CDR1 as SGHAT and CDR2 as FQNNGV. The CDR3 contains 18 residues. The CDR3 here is CASSSTPLAGSPTNEQYF. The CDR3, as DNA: TGTGCCAGCAGCTCCACCCCACTAGCGGGGAGCCCAACCAACGAGCAGTACTTC.

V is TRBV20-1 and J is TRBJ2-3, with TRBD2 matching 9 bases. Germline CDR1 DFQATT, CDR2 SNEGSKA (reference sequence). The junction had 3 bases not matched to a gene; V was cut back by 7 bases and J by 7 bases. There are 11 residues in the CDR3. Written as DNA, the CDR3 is TGCAGTGGACTAGCGGAGCATACGCAGTATTTT. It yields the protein CSGLAEHTQYF.

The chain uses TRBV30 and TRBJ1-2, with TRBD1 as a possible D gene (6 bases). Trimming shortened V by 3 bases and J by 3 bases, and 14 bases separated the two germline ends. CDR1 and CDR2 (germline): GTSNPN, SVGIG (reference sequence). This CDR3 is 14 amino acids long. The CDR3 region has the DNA TGTGCCTGGAGCGCCGGGACAAGCTACTATGGCTACACCTTC. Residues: CAWSAGTSYYGYTF.

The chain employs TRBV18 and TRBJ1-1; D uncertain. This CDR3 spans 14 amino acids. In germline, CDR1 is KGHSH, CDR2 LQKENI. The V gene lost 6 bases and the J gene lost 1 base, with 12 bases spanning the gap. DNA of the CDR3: TGTGCCAGCTCTCAAGGACGGGGGAACACTGAAGCTTTCTTT. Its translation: CASSQGRGNTEAFF.

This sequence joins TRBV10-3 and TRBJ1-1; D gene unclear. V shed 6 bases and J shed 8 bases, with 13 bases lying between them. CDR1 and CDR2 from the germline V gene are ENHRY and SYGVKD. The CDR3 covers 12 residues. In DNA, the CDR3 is TGTGCCATCAGCGCCCAACATGGAGAAGCTTTCTTT. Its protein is CAISAQHGEAFF.

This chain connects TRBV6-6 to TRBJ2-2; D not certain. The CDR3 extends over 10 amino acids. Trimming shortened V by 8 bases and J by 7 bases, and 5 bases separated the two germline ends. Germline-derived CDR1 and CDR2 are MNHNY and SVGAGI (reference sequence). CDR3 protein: CASLGGELFF. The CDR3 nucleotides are TGTGCCAGCTTGGGCGGGGAGCTGTTTTTT.

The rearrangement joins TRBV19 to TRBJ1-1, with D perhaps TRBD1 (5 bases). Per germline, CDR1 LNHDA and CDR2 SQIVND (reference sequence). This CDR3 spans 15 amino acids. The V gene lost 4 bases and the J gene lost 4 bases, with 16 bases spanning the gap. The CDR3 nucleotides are TGTGCCAGTAGTAGCCCCGACAGCCGGGGCACTGAAGCTTTCTTT. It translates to CASSSPDSRGTEAFF.

CDR3 in DNA: TGTGCCAGCAGCTCCTATCCCCCGGGCCCCGAGAACACCGGGGAGCTGTTTTTT. This codes for CASSSYPPGPENTGELFF. The chain has TRBV5-6 and TRBJ2-2, with D unresolved. The germline V gene encodes CDR1 SGHDT and CDR2 YYEEEE. The ends were cut back, 3 bases at V and 1 base at J, with 19 bases in the middle. The CDR3 runs to 18 residues.

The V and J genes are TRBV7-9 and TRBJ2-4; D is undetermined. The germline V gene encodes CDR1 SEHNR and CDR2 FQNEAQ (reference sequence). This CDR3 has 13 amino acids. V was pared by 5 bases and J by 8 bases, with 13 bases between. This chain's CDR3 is CASSRSEYDIQYF. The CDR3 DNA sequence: TGTGCCAGCAGCCGCTCGGAGTACGACATTCAGTACTTC.

The CDR3 nucleotides read TGTGCCTGGAGTCGCAGCGGGGGGACAGATACGCAGTATTTT. It is translated as CAWSRSGGTDTQYF. The V call is TRBV30, the J call TRBJ2-3; 9 bases align to TRBD2. After removal of 2 bases from V and 3 bases from J, the junction contained 3 bases not matched to a gene. The CDR3 is made up of 14 amino acids. The germline V gene has CDR1 GTSNPN and CDR2 SVGIG (reference sequence). The whole variable domain, remainder taken from reference TRBV30 and TRBJ2-3, is SQTIHQWPATLVQPVGSPLSLECTVEGTSNPNLYWYRQAAGRGLQLLFYSVGIGQISSEVPQNLSASRPQDRQFILSSKKLLLSDSGFYLCAWSRSGGTDTQYFGPGTRLTVL.

CDR3 bases: TGTGCCAGCAGTTACCGGGACAGGGAGAAAGCTTTCTTT. Protein product: CASSYRDREKAFF. The chain links TRBV6-5 to TRBJ1-1; 9 nucleotides line up with TRBD1. CDR3 length: 13 amino acids. V was pared by 2 bases and J by 9 bases, with 4 bases of the junction left unmatched. CDR1 is MNHEY, CDR2 SVGAGI, per germline.